This is a list of T cell receptor beta chains from one sample in a study of PD-1 blockade in classical Hodgkin lymphoma. Clones were read by immunoSEQ multiplex PCR, and TCRdb kept only the in-frame ones, dropping some. The sample records more than 20,000 clones, over 60% being singletons. The specimen comprised peripheral blood mononuclear cells (PBMCs), sampled before the second cycle of nivolumab. Source of these receptors: a human donor with classical Hodgkin lymphoma. CDR3s include the opening cysteine and the closing phenylalanine or tryptophan. The order of the fields is CDR3 protein, CDR3 DNA, J gene, V gene, D gene, clone size. D genes are given only for firm matches. Clone size is stated in some rows and not others, as once, few, many or a class when expanded.

CDR3aa: CASSQDGVYEQYF
CDR3nt: TGTGCCAGCAGCCAAGATGGGGTCTACGAGCAGTACTTC
j_gene: TRBJ2-7
v_gene: TRBV4-2
d_gene: .
abundance: .

CDR3aa: CASSQDGGQGGAQHF
CDR3nt: TGCGCCAGCAGCCAAGATGGCGGACAGGGTGGGGCCCAGCATTTT
j_gene: TRBJ1-5
v_gene: TRBV4-1
d_gene: TRBD1
abundance: .

CDR3aa: CASSEAARVNQPQHF
CDR3nt: TGTGCCAGCAGTGAAGCTGCCAGGGTGAATCAGCCCCAGCATTTT
j_gene: TRBJ1-5
v_gene: TRBV2
d_gene: .
abundance: .

CDR3aa: CASSYSMRNYGYTF
CDR3nt: TGTGCCAGCAGTTACTCGATGCGGAACTATGGCTACACCTTC
j_gene: TRBJ1-2
v_gene: TRBV6-5
d_gene: .
abundance: .

CDR3aa: CASSLADRGGASQYF
CDR3nt: TGTGCCAGCAGCTTGGCCGACAGGGGAGGCGCTTCACAGTACTTC
j_gene: TRBJ2-7
v_gene: TRBV5-6
d_gene: TRBD1
abundance: once

CDR3aa: CASSPGIAETQYF
CDR3nt: TGTGCCAGCTCACCCGGGATCGCCGAGACCCAGTACTTC
j_gene: TRBJ2-5
v_gene: TRBV18
d_gene: .
abundance: few

CDR3aa: CASSHGANSYEQYF
CDR3nt: TGTGCCAGCAGCCATGGGGCGAACTCCTACGAGCAGTACTTC
j_gene: TRBJ2-7
v_gene: TRBV11-1
d_gene: .
abundance: .

CDR3aa: CASSSTGVRGAFF
CDR3nt: TGTGCCAGCAGTTCGACGGGGGTACGAGGAGCTTTCTTT
j_gene: TRBJ1-1
v_gene: TRBV5-6
d_gene: .
abundance: medium-sized

CDR3aa: CASTARDRGQGNYGYTF
CDR3nt: TGTGCCAGTACCGCCCGGGACAGGGGGCAAGGGAACTATGGCTACACCTTC
j_gene: TRBJ1-2
v_gene: TRBV19
d_gene: TRBD1
abundance: medium-sized

CDR3aa: CASSLSGLGTDTQYF
CDR3nt: TGTGCCAGCAGTCTCAGTGGGTTGGGCACAGATACGCAGTATTTT
j_gene: TRBJ2-3
v_gene: TRBV25-1
d_gene: .
abundance: .

CDR3aa: CASRTGGNSNQPQHF
CDR3nt: TGTGCCAGCAGGACAGGGGGGAATTCCAATCAGCCCCAGCATTTT
j_gene: TRBJ1-5
v_gene: TRBV28
d_gene: TRBD1
abundance: few

CDR3aa: CASSPYGTGGPYEQYF
CDR3nt: TGTGCCAGTAGTCCGTACGGGACAGGGGGACCTTACGAGCAGTACTTC
j_gene: TRBJ2-7
v_gene: TRBV19
d_gene: TRBD1
abundance: .

CDR3aa: CASSFEGSSYNEQFF
CDR3nt: TGTGCCAGCAGTTTCGAGGGGAGCTCCTACAATGAGCAGTTCTTC
j_gene: TRBJ2-1
v_gene: TRBV27
d_gene: .
abundance: .

CDR3aa: CASSNGQSNQPQHF
CDR3nt: TGTGCCAGTAGCAACGGACAGAGCAATCAGCCCCAGCATTTT
j_gene: TRBJ1-5
v_gene: TRBV19
d_gene: .
abundance: .

CDR3aa: CATTSGTGGPNGANVLTF
CDR3nt: TGTGCCACCACCTCCGGGACAGGGGGGCCCAATGGGGCCAACGTCCTGACTTTC
j_gene: TRBJ2-6
v_gene: TRBV19
d_gene: TRBD1
abundance: .

CDR3aa: CASSFPDRGHEQYF
CDR3nt: TGTGCCAGCAGTTTCCCCGACAGGGGACACGAGCAGTACTTC
j_gene: TRBJ2-7
v_gene: TRBV28
d_gene: TRBD1
abundance: .

CDR3aa: CASSRDGQDQYF
CDR3nt: TGTGCCAGCAGCCGGGACGGACAGGACCAGTACTTC
j_gene: TRBJ2-5
v_gene: TRBV7-9
d_gene: TRBD1
abundance: .

CDR3aa: CASSNLAEGEQFF
CDR3nt: TGTGCCAGCAGCAACCTAGCGGAGGGGGAGCAGTTCTTC
j_gene: TRBJ2-1
v_gene: TRBV7-2
d_gene: TRBD2
abundance: .

CDR3aa: CASSRTGQGQETQYF
CDR3nt: TGTGCCAGCTCACGGACCGGACAGGGCCAAGAGACCCAGTACTTC
j_gene: TRBJ2-5
v_gene: TRBV18
d_gene: TRBD1
abundance: .

CDR3aa: CASSLGGTGAGNTIYF
CDR3nt: TGTGCCAGCAGCCTAGGAGGGACAGGGGCAGGAAACACCATATATTTT
j_gene: TRBJ1-3
v_gene: TRBV7-2
d_gene: TRBD1
abundance: .

CDR3aa: CASSPGTSGRETQYF
CDR3nt: TGTGCCAGCAGCCCTGGGACTAGCGGGAGAGAGACCCAGTACTTC
j_gene: TRBJ2-5
v_gene: TRBV7-3
d_gene: TRBD2
abundance: .

CDR3aa: CASSGRAGQGQETQYF
CDR3nt: TGTGCCAGCAGCGGGAGGGCCGGACAGGGCCAAGAGACCCAGTACTTC
j_gene: TRBJ2-5
v_gene: TRBV9
d_gene: TRBD1
abundance: .